This T cell receptor (beta chain) originates from a study of shared clonotypes between healthy human individuals. CDR3 length equals 15 residues. Germline values: CDR1 MDHEN, CDR2 SYDVKM. The V end lost 6 bases, the J end lost 1 base, and 13 bases lay between the germline ends. A deep-level run was used for the assay. When replicate PCRs were run on sorted subsets, they used around 0.2 ug DNA, around 33,000 T cell genomes. Assay used: immunoSEQ multiplex PCR; TCRdb lists only in-frame clones, some missing. The sample contains approximately 2,200,000 clones, roughly 91% of which appear only once. Regarding the study as a whole: The study generally estimated greater richness for naive than memory subsets. Rarefaction gave evidence that sorted-subset sequencing remained incomplete despite large depth.

Regarding this clone: Its antigen is unidentified.

The naive CD8 fraction comprised CD45RO-negative cells positively selected for CCR7 and excluded terminally differentiated effector memory CD45RA+ cells. This chain links TRBV28 with TRBJ2-1; D is uncertain. The specimen was naive CD8+ T cells from PBMCs. The clonotype comes from a man between 18 and 29 years old in good health. Some clones in this sample may be carry-over from other donors' samples. This CDR3 is CASSRRERSYNEQFF. CDR3 DNA: TGTGCCAGCAGCAGGCGAGAGAGGTCCTACAATGAGCAGTTCTTC.